This passage covers 14 T cell receptor beta chains from one sample sequenced in a study of tumor and adjacent non-tumor tissue in lung cancer. The library came from three nested PCR rounds adapted from ARM-PCR protocols. MiXCR was run by TCRdb on the multiplex PCR reads, yielding one entry per CDR3 protein. The sample includes 77,000 or so distinct CDR3 sequences, more than 65% of them seen just once. The template was RNA from unsorted bulk tissue. More than 3 cm separated this lung sample from the edge of the tumor. Material for sequencing was distant non-tumor lung tissue. These receptors were obtained from a man aged 65-85 years with non-small cell lung cancer.

The DNA of the CDR3 is TGTGCTAGAGGTCACCTGAACAGGGGAAACACCATATATTTT. Translating it yields CARGHLNRGNTIYF. This chain uses TRBV12-5 with TRBJ1-3; D might be TRBD1 (5 bases). CDR3 length: 14 residues. V shed 9 bases and J shed 4 bases, with 16 bases lying between them. Germline V gene sequence: CDR1 LGHNT, CDR2 FRNRAP. The full variable domain, with the rest looked up from reference TRBV12-5 and TRBJ1-3, is DARVTQTPRHKVTEMGQEVTMRCQPILGHNTVFWYRQTMMQGLELLAYFRNRAPLDDSGMPKDRFSAEMPDATLATLKIQPSEPRDSAVYFCARGHLNRGNTIYFGEGSWLTVV.

Worth noting for this clonotype: It may be a read error: a sequence one base away is much more abundant. V and J are TRBV5-6 and TRBJ2-7, with 9 bases fitting TRBD2. Germline trimming cut 4 bases from V and 3 bases from J; bases unmatched to any gene: 8. The CDR3 has 15 amino acids. The germline CDR1 and CDR2 sequences are SGHDT and YYEEEE. This CDR3 reads CASSLGASGVYEQYF. The CDR3 DNA reads TGTGCCAGCAGCCTGGGGGCTAGCGGGGTCTACGAGCAGTACTTC. Using reference TRBV5-6 and TRBJ2-7 for the parts outside the CDR3, the full variable domain is DAGVTQSPTHLIKTRGQQVTLRCSPKSGHDTVSWYQQALGQGPQFIFQYYEEEERQRGNFPDRFSGHQFPNYSSELNVNALLLGDSALYLCASSLGASGVYEQYFGPGTRLTVT.

Turning to this clonotype: A junction end diverges from the germline sequence, so it may reflect a read error. This chain links TRBV6-5 with TRBJ2-5; D remains ambiguous. Germline-derived CDR1 and CDR2 are MNHEY and SVGAGI. The CDR3 totals 15 residues. CDR3 protein: CASRSTRLEKETQYF. The CDR3 region has the DNA TGTGCCAGCCGCTCTACGAGGCTGGAGAAAGAGACTCAGTACTTT.

This chain connects TRBV28 to TRBJ2-3, with 8 bases lining up with TRBD2. Germline lookup yields CDR1 MDHEN and CDR2 SYDVKM. This CDR3 region has 16 residues. The V and J ends lost 6 bases and 9 bases, in that order; junction bases with no gene match: 17. The DNA of the CDR3 is TGTGCCAGCAGGCGTGCGAAGGGACTAGGCACAGTCACGCAGTATTTT. Amino acids: CASRRAKGLGTVTQYF.

For this clonotype: One junction end disagrees with the germline gene, perhaps due to a read error. The chain couples TRBV24-1 to TRBJ2-2; D call uncertain. The germline V gene has CDR1 KGHDR and CDR2 SFDVKD. This CDR3 comprises 18 residues. CDR3 loop: CATSDHNTDLTFTRELFF. DNA for the CDR3: TGTGCCACCAGTGACCATAATACAGATCTAACCTTCACCCGGGAGCTGTTTTTT.

This clonotype turned up a few times. V and J are TRBV5-1 and TRBJ2-3; D remains unclear. This CDR3 spans 13 amino acids. Germline CDR1 reads SGHRS; CDR2 reads YFSETQ. The V and J ends lost 0 bases and 1 base respectively, with 3 bases between them. This CDR3 is CASSLGGTDTQYF. The CDR3 bases are TGCGCCAGCAGCTTGGGCGGCACAGATACGCAGTATTTT.

To note about this clonotype: The junction differs from germline at one of its ends, possibly a read error. The V call is TRBV5-6, the J call TRBJ1-2; a weak D match, TRBD1 (5 bases). Germline V gene sequence: CDR1 SGHDT, CDR2 YYEEEE. This CDR3 has 15 amino acids. CDR3 sequence reads: CTSNRIDRANYGYTF. CDR3 bases: TGTACCAGTAACAGAATCGACAGAGCTAACTACGGCTACACCTTC. Using reference TRBV5-6 and TRBJ1-2 for the parts outside the CDR3, the full variable domain is DAGVTQSPTHLIKTRGQQVTLRCSPKSGHDTVSWYQQALGQGPQFIFQYYEEEERQRGNFPDRFSGHQFPNYSSELNVNALLLGDSALYLCTSNRIDRANYGYTFGSGTRLTVV.

About this clonotype: Germline and junction disagree at one end, which may indicate a read error. V gene TRBV12-3 or TRBV12-4 combines with J gene TRBJ1-5; D not resolved. The length of the CDR3 is 12 residues. The CDR3 loop reads CVSRRDNQPQHF. Written as DNA, the CDR3 is TGTGTCAGCAGGCGGGATAATCAGCCCCAGCATTTT.

As regards this clonotype: At one boundary the junction diverges from the germline segment, which might be a read error. The chain carries TRBV6-5 and TRBJ1-6; a possible D gene is TRBD1 (5 bases). Germline V gene lookup returns CDR1 MNHEY and CDR2 SVGAGI. CDR3 size: 13 residues. In DNA form, the CDR3 reads TGTGCCAGCAGTGCAGGGTTTTTTTCATCCCTCCACTTT. It translates to CASSAGFFSSLHF.

In the case of this clonotype: The conserved phenylalanine or tryptophan normally closing the CDR3 is absent here, so this likely arose from a read error. The chain links TRBV12-3 or TRBV12-4 to TRBJ2-3; a weak D match, TRBD1 (5 bases). The germline V and J ends were trimmed by 9 bases and 6 bases, with 16 bases remaining between them. This CDR3 is 13 amino acids long. CDR3 amino acids: CARSPRGVDTQYI. The CDR3 coding sequence is TGTGCCAGAAGTCCAAGGGGCGTCGATACGCAGTATATT.

The V call is TRBV19, the J call TRBJ2-7, with D maybe TRBD2 (6 bases). CDR1 is LNHDA and CDR2 is SQIVND in the germline V gene (reference sequence). The CDR3 covers 15 residues. The V end was cut by 6 bases, the J end by 6 bases, with 21 bases between. The CDR3 DNA reads TGTGCCAGTAGCGCAAACGGGGGAAGGGACTGCGAGCAGTACTTC. The encoded protein is CASSANGGRDCEQYF.

As for this clonotype: The junction differs from germline at one of its ends, possibly a read error. This chain joins TRBV5-1 and TRBJ1-2, with 7 bases identical to TRBD1. Germline V gives CDR1 SGHRS, CDR2 YFSETQ. The CDR3 covers 16 residues. The CDR3 DNA is TGCGCCAGCAGCTTGAAAGGGGGCGCCTCAAACTATGGATACACCTTC. Translated, it gives CASSLKGGASNYGYTF.

To note about this clonotype: Since the CDR3 does not end with the conserved phenylalanine or tryptophan, this likely comes from a read error. V gene TRBV6-2 or TRBV6-3 combines with J gene TRBJ1-5, with D perhaps matching TRBD1 (5 bases). There are 15 residues in the CDR3. Trimming cost V 7 bases and J 10 bases, with 23 bases left between them. Germline CDR1 and CDR2: MNHEY and SVGEGT. The DNA for the CDR3 is TGTGCCAGCACCCCGGGGCCCCAAGAGGGTCAACCCCAGCATTCT. As protein: CASTPGPQEGQPQHS.

For this clonotype: One base away lies a much larger clone, so this may be a sequencing read error. The rearrangement uses TRBV5-4 and TRBJ1-1, with a possible D match to TRBD1 (5 bases). The V end was cut by 1 base, the J end by 1 base, with 8 bases between. This CDR3 has 14 amino acids. Germline V gives CDR1 SGHNT, CDR2 YYREEE (reference sequence). CDR3 in DNA: TGTGCCAGCAGCTTGACGGGGGGGAACACTGAAGCTTTCTTT. This sequence encodes CASSLTGGNTEAFF.